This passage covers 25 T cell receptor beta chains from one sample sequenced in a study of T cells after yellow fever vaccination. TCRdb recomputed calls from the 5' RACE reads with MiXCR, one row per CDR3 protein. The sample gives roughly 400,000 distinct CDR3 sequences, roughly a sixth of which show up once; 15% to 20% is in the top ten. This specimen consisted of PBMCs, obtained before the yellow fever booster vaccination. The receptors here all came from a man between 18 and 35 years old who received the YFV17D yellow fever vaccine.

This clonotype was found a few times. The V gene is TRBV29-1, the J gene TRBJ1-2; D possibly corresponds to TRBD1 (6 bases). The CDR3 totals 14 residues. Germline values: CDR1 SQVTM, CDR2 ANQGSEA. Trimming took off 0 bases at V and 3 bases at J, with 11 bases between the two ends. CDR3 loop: CSVEDLPGDYGYTF. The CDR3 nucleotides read TGCAGCGTTGAAGATTTGCCAGGGGACTATGGCTACACCTTC.

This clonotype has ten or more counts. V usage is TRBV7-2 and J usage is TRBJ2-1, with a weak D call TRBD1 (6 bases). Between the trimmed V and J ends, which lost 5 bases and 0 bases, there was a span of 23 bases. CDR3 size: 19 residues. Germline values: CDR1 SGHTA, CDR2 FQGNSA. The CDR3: CASSPQGLLTVSSYNEQFF. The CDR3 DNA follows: TGTGCCAGCAGCCCTCAGGGGCTCCTAACGGTTAGCTCCTACAATGAGCAGTTCTTC.

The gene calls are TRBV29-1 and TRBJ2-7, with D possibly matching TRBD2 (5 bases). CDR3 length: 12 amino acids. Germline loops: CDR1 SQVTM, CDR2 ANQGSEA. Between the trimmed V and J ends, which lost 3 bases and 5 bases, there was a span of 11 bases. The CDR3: CSVDEGIDEQYF. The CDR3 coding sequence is TGCAGCGTTGATGAGGGTATCGACGAGCAGTACTTC.

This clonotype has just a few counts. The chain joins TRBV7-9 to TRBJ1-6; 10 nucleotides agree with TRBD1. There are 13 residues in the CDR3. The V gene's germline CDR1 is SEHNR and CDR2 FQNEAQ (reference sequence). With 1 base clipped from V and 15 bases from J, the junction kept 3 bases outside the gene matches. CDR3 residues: CASSLDDRGLLHF. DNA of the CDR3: TGTGCCAGCAGCTTAGATGACAGGGGGCTCCTCCACTTT.

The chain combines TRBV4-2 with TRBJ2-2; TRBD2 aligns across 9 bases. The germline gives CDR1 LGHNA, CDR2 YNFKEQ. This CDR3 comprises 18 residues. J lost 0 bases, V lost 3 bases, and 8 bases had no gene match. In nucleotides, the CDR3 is TGTGCCAGCAGCCACCGGGGAGCGGGGGGTGCGAACACCGGGGAGCTGTTTTTT. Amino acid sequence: CASSHRGAGGANTGELFF.

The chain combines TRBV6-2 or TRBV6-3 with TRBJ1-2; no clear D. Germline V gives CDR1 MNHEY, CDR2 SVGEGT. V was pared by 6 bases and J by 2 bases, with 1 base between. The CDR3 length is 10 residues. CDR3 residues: CASRNYGYTF. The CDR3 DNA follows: TGTGCCAGCAGAAACTATGGCTACACCTTC.

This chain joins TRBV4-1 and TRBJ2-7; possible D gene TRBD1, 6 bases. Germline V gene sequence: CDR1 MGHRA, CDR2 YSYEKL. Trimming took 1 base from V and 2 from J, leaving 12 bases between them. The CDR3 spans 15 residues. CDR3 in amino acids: CASSQAPGQTYEQYF. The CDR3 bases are TGCGCCAGCAGCCAAGCCCCGGGACAAACCTACGAGCAGTACTTC.

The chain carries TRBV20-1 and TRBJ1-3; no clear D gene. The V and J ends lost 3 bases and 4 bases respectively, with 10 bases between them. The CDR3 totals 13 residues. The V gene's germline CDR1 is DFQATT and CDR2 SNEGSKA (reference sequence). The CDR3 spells CSARIPAGNTIYF. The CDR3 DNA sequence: TGCAGTGCTAGGATTCCGGCGGGAAACACCATATATTTT.

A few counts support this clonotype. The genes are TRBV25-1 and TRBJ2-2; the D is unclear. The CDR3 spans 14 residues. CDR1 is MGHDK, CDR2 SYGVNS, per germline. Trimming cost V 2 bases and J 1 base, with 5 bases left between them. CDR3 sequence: CASSEQMNTGELFF. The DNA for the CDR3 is TGTGCCAGCAGTGAACAGATGAACACCGGGGAGCTGTTTTTT.

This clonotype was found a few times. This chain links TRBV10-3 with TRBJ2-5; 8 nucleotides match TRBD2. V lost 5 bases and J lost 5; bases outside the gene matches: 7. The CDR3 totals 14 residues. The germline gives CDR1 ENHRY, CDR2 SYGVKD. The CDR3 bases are TGTGCCATCAGTTATTCAGCGGGGGCCGAGACCCAGTACTTC. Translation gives CAISYSAGAETQYF.

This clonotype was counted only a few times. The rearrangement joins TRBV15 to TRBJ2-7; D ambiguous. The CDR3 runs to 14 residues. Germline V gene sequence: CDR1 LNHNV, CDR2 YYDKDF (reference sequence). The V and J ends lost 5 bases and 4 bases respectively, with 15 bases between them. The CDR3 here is CATSLRWGSYEQYF. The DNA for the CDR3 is TGTGCCACCAGCCTTCGCTGGGGATCGTACGAGCAGTACTTC.

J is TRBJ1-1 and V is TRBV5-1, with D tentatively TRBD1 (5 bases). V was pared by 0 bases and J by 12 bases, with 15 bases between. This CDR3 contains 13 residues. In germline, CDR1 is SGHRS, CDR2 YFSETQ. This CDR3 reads CASSLVGGRVSFF. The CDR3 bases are TGCGCCAGCAGCTTGGTTGGGGGACGGGTTTCTTTCTTT. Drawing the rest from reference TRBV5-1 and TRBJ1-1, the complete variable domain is KAGVTQTPRYLIKTRGQQVTLSCSPISGHRSVSWYQQTPGQGLQFLFEYFSETQRNKGNFPGRFSGRQFSNSRSEMNVSTLELGDSALYLCASSLVGGRVSFFGQGTRLTVV.

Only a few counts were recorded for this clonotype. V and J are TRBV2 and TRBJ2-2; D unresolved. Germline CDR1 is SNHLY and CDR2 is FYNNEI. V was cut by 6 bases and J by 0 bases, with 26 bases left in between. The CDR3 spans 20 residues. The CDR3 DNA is TGTGCCAGCAGCCCCAGACGATTTGGGGTATTAGGATCGAACACCGGGGAGCTGTTTTTT. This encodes CASSPRRFGVLGSNTGELFF.

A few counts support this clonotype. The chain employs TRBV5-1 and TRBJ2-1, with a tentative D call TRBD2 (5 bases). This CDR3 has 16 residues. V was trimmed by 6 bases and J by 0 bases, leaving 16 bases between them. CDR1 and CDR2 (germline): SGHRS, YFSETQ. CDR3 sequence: CASTRVLLSSYNEQFF. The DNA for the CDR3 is TGCGCCAGCACGCGGGTTCTACTAAGCTCCTACAATGAGCAGTTCTTC. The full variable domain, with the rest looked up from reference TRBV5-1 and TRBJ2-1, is KAGVTQTPRYLIKTRGQQVTLSCSPISGHRSVSWYQQTPGQGLQFLFEYFSETQRNKGNFPGRFSGRQFSNSRSEMNVSTLELGDSALYLCASTRVLLSSYNEQFFGPGTRLTVL.

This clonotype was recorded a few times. The CDR3 nucleotides read TGTGCCAGCAGCTTTGGGACGGACAGGGAGCAGTACGTC. Translating it yields CASSFGTDREQYV. The chain is built from TRBV7-2 and TRBJ2-7, with 7 bases that match TRBD1. Germline CDR1 SGHTA, CDR2 FQGNSA. The CDR3 sequence is 13 residues long. With 3 bases clipped from V and 7 bases from J, the junction kept 6 bases outside the gene matches.

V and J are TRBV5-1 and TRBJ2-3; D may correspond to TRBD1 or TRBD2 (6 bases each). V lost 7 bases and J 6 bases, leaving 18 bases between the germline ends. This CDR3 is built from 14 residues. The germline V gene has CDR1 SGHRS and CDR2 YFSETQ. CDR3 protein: CASEGGLETDTQYF. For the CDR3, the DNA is TGCGCCAGCGAGGGGGGACTCGAGACCGATACGCAGTATTTT.

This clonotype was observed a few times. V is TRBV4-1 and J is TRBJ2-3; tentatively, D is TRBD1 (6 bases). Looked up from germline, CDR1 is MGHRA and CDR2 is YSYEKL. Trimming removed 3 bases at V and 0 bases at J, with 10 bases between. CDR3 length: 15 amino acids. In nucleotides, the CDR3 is TGCGCCAGCAGCCACCAGGGGCGTAGCACAGATACGCAGTATTTT. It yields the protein CASSHQGRSTDTQYF.

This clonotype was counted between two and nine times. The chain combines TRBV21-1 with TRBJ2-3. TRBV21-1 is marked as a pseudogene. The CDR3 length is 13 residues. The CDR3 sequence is CASSNICTDTQYF. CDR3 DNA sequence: TGTGCCAGCAGCAATATCTGCACAGATACGCAGTATTTT.

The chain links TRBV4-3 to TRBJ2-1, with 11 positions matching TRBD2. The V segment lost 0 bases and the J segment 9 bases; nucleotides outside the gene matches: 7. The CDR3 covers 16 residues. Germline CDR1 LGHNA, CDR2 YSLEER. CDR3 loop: CASSQETLAGGSEQFF. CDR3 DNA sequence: TGCGCCAGCAGCCAAGAGACCCTAGCGGGGGGCAGTGAGCAGTTCTTC.

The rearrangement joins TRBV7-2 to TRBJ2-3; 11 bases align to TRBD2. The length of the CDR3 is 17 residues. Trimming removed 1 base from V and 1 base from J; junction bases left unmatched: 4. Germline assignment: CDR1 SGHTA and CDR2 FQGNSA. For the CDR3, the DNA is TGTGCCAGCAGCTTAGGTGTTAGCGGGGGGGGCACAGATACGCAGTATTTT. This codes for CASSLGVSGGGTDTQYF.

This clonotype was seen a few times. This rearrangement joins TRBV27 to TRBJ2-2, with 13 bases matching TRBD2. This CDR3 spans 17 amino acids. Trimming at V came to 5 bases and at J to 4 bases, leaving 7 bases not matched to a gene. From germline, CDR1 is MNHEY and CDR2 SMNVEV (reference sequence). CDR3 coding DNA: TGTGCCAGCAGTATCCCGGGACTAGCGGGGAGCACCGGGGAGCTGTTTTTT. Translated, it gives CASSIPGLAGSTGELFF.

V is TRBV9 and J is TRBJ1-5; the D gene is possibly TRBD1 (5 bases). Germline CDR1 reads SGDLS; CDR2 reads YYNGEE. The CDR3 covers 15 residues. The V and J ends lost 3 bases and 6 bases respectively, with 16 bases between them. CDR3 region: CASSERGGSGQPQHF. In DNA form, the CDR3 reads TGTGCCAGCAGCGAGCGCGGGGGAAGTGGTCAGCCCCAGCATTTT.

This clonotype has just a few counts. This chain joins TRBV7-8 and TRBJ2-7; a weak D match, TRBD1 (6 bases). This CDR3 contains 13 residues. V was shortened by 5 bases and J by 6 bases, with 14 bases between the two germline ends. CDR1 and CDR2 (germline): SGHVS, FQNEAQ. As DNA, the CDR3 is TGTGCCAGCAGCCAGGACACAGGGAGCGAGCAGTACGTC. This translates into CASSQDTGSEQYV.

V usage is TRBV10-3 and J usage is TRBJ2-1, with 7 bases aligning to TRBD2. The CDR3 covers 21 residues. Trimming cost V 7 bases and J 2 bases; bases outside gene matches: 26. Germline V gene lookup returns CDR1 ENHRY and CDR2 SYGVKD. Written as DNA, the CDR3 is TGTGCCATCAAACCCGCCCGGGACTACCCGCGACGCGACACCCCCTACAATGAGCAGTTCTTC. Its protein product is CAIKPARDYPRRDTPYNEQFF.

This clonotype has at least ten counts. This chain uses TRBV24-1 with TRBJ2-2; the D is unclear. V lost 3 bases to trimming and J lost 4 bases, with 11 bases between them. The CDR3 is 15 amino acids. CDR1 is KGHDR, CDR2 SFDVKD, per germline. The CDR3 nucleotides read TGTGCCACCAGTGATAGGACCGAACCCACCGGGGAGCTGTTTTTT. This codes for CATSDRTEPTGELFF.